The text below deals with one T cell receptor (beta chain). Its cognate antigen is unknown. This specimen belongs to a study of CD8 T cells in Susac syndrome. Findings and limits, study-wide: The study's TCR sequencing and HLA analysis drew on a certain number of individuals. That number was acknowledged as relatively small.

Germline V gene sequence: CDR1 WSHSY, CDR2 SAAADI. V was cut by 1 base and J by 3 bases, with 12 bases left in between. This CDR3 contains 15 residues. RNA totalling about 0.45 to 1 ug underwent reverse transcription with random hexamers. A multiplex approach, immunoSEQ multiplex PCR, amplified TCR beta CDR3 across 54 Vbeta and 13 Jbeta. Each CDR3 protein is one row after TCRdb ran MiXCR on the immunoSEQ multiplex PCR reads. Of some 170,000 distinct CDR3 sequences in the sample, around 94% were seen once. This receptor was obtained from a human donor with multiple sclerosis. Sequenced material: CD4+ T cells from PBMCs. The rearrangement links TRBV10-2 to TRBJ1-1; D unresolved. The CDR3 sequence is CASSEYGERYTEAFF. The DNA for the CDR3 is TGCGCCAGCAGTGAGTATGGGGAGAGATACACTGAAGCTTTCTTT.